These 9 T cell receptor beta chains came from one sample sequenced in a study of neurological immune-mediated disorders. Using its own MiXCR run on the 5' RACE reads, TCRdb lists one record per CDR3 protein. The sample has about 60,000 distinct CDR3 sequences; 9.5% to 12% are singletons. Time point here: longitudinal time-point 1 (baseline). Input material: PBMCs. These receptors originate from a male donor with HTLV-1-associated myelopathy (HAM/TSP).

This clonotype was seen ten or more times. This rearrangement joins TRBV9 to TRBJ1-1; D gene ambiguous. The CDR3 sequence is 12 residues long. Trimming shortened V by 0 bases and J by 2 bases, and 2 bases separated the two germline ends. CDR1 is SGDLS, CDR2 YYNGEE, per germline. CDR3 residues: CASSVDNTEAFF. The CDR3, as DNA: TGTGCCAGCAGCGTAGATAACACTGAAGCTTTCTTT.

This clonotype has a count of ten or more. The chain joins TRBV7-8 to TRBJ1-1, with D tentatively TRBD1 (6 bases). There are 14 residues in the CDR3. V was clipped by 5 bases and J by 1 base, with 11 bases between them. The germline gives CDR1 SGHVS, CDR2 FQNEAQ. The CDR3 DNA sequence: TGTGCCAGCAGCCCCCGGACAGCGAACACTGAAGCTTTCTTT. Its translation is CASSPRTANTEAFF.

This clonotype was counted at least ten times. As DNA, the CDR3 is TGTGCCAGCAGTTTATTTGGGCTTTCCTCTGGGGCCAACGTCCTGACTTTC. Its protein is CASSLFGLSSGANVLTF. The chain links TRBV27 to TRBJ2-6; no firm D call. V was cut by 1 base and J by 0 bases, with 10 bases left in between. This CDR3 is 17 amino acids long. Germline CDR1 and CDR2: MNHEY and SMNVEV (reference sequence).

Only a few counts were recorded for this clonotype. The rearrangement links TRBV5-1 to TRBJ2-6, with D unresolved. Trimming removed 0 bases at V and 0 bases at J, with 7 bases between. Germline V gene sequence: CDR1 SGHRS, CDR2 YFSETQ. This CDR3 has 16 amino acids. The CDR3 DNA sequence: TGCGCCAGCAGCTTGGGGGCCAACTCTGGGGCCAACGTCCTGACTTTC. Translating gives CASSLGANSGANVLTF.

This clonotype was observed at least ten times. The V gene is TRBV3-1, the J gene TRBJ2-3; D gene ambiguous. The CDR3 contains 16 residues. Germline values: CDR1 LGHDT, CDR2 YNNKEL (reference sequence). V was cut by 4 bases and J by 1 base, with 15 bases left in between. The CDR3 sequence: CASSPVTWYGTDTQYF. The DNA of the CDR3 is TGTGCCAGCAGCCCGGTAACCTGGTACGGCACAGATACGCAGTATTTT.

To note about this clonotype: This may stem from a read error, because a much larger clone lies one nucleotide away. This sequence joins TRBV5-1 and TRBJ1-1; D might be TRBD1 (6 bases). Germline V gene sequence: CDR1 SGHRS, CDR2 YFSETQ. Trimming stripped 8 bases from V and 5 bases from J, with 13 bases between. This CDR3 contains 12 residues. CDR3: CASRQVRTEAFF. CDR3 DNA: TGCGCCAGTAGACAGGTTCGGACTGAAGCTTTCTTT.

This clonotype has at least ten counts. The chain is built from TRBV6-2 or TRBV6-3 and TRBJ1-5; possibly TRBD1 for D (6 bases). V gave up 5 bases and J gave up 3 bases, with 11 bases separating them. Germline-derived CDR1 and CDR2 are MNHEY and SVGEGT. CDR3 size: 14 residues. CDR3 nucleotides: TGTGCCAGCAGTAACCGGGACACCAATCAGCCCCAGCATTTT. Protein product: CASSNRDTNQPQHF.

This clonotype has a count of ten or more. The chain is built from TRBV5-5 and TRBJ2-1, with a possible D match to TRBD1 (5 bases). The CDR3 runs to 15 residues. Germline-derived CDR1 and CDR2 are SGHKS and YYEKEE (reference sequence). Between the trimmed V and J ends, which lost 0 bases and 3 bases, there was a span of 10 bases. The CDR3 DNA reads TGTGCCAGCAGCTTGGCGGTAGGGGACTACAATGAGCAGTTCTTC. Translated, it gives CASSLAVGDYNEQFF.

This clonotype was seen more than once but under ten times. This chain links TRBV5-1 with TRBJ2-1, with D perhaps TRBD1 (5 bases). This CDR3 region has 16 residues. Per germline, CDR1 SGHRS and CDR2 YFSETQ. V shed 3 bases and J shed 4 bases, with 17 bases lying between them. The CDR3 is CASSSRLTSGYNEQFF. The CDR3 bases are TGCGCCAGCAGCTCGAGATTAACCTCAGGGTACAATGAGCAGTTCTTC.